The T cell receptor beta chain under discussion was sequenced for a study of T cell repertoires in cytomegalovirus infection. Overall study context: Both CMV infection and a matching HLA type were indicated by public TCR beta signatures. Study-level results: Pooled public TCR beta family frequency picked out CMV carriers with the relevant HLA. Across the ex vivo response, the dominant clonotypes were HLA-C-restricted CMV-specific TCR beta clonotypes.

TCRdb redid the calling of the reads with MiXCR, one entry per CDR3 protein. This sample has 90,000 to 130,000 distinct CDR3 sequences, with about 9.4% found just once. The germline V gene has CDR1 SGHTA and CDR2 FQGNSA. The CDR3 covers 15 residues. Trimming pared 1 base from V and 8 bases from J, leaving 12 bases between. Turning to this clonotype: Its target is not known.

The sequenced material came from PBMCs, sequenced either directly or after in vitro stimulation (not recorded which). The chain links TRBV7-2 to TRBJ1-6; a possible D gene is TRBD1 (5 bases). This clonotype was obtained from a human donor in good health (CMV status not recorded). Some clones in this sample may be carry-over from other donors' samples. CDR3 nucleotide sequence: TGTGCCAGCAGCTTAGATGGGGCCAGCCATTCACCCCTCCACTTT. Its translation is CASSLDGASHSPLHF.